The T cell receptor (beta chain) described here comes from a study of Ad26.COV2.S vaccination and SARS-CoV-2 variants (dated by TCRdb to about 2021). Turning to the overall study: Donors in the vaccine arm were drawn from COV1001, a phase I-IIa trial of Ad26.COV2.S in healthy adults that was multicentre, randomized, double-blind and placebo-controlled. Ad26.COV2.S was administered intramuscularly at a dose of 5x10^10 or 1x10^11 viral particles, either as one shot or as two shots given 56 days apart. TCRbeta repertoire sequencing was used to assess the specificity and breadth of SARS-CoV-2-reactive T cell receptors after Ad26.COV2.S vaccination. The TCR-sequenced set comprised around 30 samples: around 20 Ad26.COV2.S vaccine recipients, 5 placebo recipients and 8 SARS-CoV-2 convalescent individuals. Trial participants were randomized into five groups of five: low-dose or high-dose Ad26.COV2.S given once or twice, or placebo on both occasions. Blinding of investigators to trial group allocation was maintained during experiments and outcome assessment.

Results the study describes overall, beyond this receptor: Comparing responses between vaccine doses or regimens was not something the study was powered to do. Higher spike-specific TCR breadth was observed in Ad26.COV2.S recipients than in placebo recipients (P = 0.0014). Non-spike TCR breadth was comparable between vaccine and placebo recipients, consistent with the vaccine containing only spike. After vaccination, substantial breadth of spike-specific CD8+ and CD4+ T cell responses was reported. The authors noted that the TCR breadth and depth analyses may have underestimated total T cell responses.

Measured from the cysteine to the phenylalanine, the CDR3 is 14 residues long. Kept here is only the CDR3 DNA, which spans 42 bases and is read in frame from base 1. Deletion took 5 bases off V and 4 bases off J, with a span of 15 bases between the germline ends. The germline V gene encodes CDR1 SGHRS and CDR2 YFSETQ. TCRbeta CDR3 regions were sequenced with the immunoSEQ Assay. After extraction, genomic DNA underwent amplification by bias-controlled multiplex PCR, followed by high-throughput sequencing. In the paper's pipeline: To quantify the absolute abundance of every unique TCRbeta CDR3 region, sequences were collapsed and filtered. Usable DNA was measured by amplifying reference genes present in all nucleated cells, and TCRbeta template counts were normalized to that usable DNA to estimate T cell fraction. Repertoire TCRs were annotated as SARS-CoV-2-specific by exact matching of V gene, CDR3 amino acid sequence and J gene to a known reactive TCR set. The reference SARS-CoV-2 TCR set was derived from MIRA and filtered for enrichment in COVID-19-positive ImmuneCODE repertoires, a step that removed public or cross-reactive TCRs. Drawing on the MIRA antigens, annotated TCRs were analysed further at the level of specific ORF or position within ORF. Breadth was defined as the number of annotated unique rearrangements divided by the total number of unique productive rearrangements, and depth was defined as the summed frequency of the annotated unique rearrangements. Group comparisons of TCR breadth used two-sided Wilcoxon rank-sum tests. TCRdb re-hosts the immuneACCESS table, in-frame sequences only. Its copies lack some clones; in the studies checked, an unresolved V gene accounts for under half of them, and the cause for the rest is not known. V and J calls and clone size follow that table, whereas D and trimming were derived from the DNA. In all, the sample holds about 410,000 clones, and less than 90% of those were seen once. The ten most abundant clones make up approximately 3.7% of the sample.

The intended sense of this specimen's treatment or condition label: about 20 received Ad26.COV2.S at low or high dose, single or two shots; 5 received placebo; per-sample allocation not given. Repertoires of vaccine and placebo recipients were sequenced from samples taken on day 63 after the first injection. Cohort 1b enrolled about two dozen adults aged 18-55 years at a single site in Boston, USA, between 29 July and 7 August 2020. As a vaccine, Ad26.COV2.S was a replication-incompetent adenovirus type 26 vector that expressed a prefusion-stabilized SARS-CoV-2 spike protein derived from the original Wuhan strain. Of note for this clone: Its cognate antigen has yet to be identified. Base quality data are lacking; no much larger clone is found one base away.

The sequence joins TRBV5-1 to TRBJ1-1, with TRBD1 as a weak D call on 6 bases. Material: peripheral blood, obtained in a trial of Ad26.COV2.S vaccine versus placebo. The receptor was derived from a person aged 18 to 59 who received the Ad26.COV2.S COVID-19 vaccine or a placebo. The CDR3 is CASRRESDSTEAFF. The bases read TGCGCCAGCAGAAGAGAATCGGACAGCACTGAAGCTTTCTTT.